This T cell receptor (beta chain) was obtained from a study of blood T cell repertoires in COVID-19 (dated by TCRdb to 2020 to 2022). A note on the overall study: Collaborator samples came from the United States, Italy and Spain and covered acute and convalescent phases of COVID-19. The material from the prospective study consisted of cDNA or gDNA derived from T cells, B-cell-depleted T cells, or PBMCs. Subjects who had been exposed to COVID-19, were actively infected with it, or had recovered from it provided the deeply sampled blood TCRbeta repertoires that made up the dataset. The repertoires were made available in a free public database intended to serve as a resource for research on the immune response to SARS-CoV-2. Samples came from the ongoing ImmuneRACE study (first 160 participants) plus 1,254 subjects from 6 global collaborators. Sample metadata almost always included a de-identified subject ID, COVID-19 status, age in years and sex. Where available, HLA class I and class II types were obtained from metadata supplied by the sample provider rather than from assay-based typing. Points the paper makes about the study in general: How much clinical and demographic metadata was included differed by source and by participant, and the metadata was provided uncurated.

V is cut by 2 bases and J by 1 base, and the space between the germline ends is 11 bases. Reading the germline V gene gives CDR1 MNHNS and CDR2 SASEGT. Spanning cysteine to phenylalanine, the CDR3 consists of 15 amino acids. Only the CDR3 part of the read is kept: 45 bases, read in frame from the first base. Whole blood was collected in K2EDTA tubes by collaborating institutions according to the institutions' own protocols. For TCRbeta analysis, collaborators shipped samples as frozen whole blood, isolated PBMCs, or DNA extracted from either of those sample types. This clone was picked up one time. It has no known antigen specificity. No base qualities exist here, and no much larger clone lies one base off it. TCRbeta CDR3 regions were amplified from genomic DNA by means of the immunoSEQ Assay, a bias-controlled multiplex PCR. Concerning the study's data processing: The number of nucleated cells in each sample was estimated from the amplification of reference gene primers within the assay. To quantify the absolute abundance of each unique TCRbeta CDR3 rearrangement, sequence reads were collapsed and filtered. For each sample, productive Simpson clonality was calculated as the square root of Simpson's diversity index over productive rearrangements. TCRdb retrieved this table from immuneACCESS and kept in-frame rearrangements only. Not all clones are present; in checked studies, unresolved V genes account for under half, and no reason is known for the remainder. D and trimming come from the DNA, and the V and J calls and clone size come from that table. The table for this sample lists 85,000 to 110,000 clones; around nine tenths of them were counted only once. The biggest ten clones account for around 3.2% of the sample.

The V and J genes are TRBV6-1 and TRBJ1-2; TRBD1 is a weak D gene call, 5 bases matching. Sequencing input: peripheral blood. The TCR was taken from a human donor in a cohort sampled during active COVID-19. The nucleotide sequence reads as follows: TGTGCCAGCAGTGAACAGGGACTGTTTAACTATGGCTACACCTTC. Translated, this gives CASSEQGLFNYGYTF.